Listed below are T cell receptor beta chains from one sample, sequenced in a study of OX40 agonist ivuxolimab in advanced cancers. The protocol was immunoSEQ multiplex PCR, while the TCRdb copy is restricted to in-frame clones and leaves out a portion. The sample lists tens of thousands of clones, 85% to 90% occurring once. The sample in question was CD4+ or CD8+ T cells sorted from blood, obtained in a trial of the OX40 agonist ivuxolimab. Every receptor here comes from an adult with an advanced solid tumor such as melanoma, head and neck, liver or kidney cancer. CDR3s include the opening cysteine and the closing phenylalanine or tryptophan. D genes are given only for firm matches. Expanded clones get a size class; other rows say once, few or many, or leave the size out.

D gene,V gene,clone size,J gene,CDR3 length,CDR3 DNA,CDR3 protein
.,TRBV7-9,medium-sized,TRBJ2-7,13,TGTGCCAGCAGCTTGGGCGTCCCGGAGAGCACGTACTTC,CASSLGVPESTYF
TRBD2,TRBV28,.,TRBJ2-7,15,TGTGCCAGCAGCTCGATAGCGGGAGGGTCCTACGAGCAGTACTTC,CASSSIAGGSYEQYF
.,TRBV9,.,TRBJ1-2,13,TGTGCCAGCAGCCAAGGACAGCTCCGGAGCTACACCTTC,CASSQGQLRSYTF
.,TRBV7-7,once,TRBJ2-2,14,TGTGCTAGCAGCTTAGAAGAGGGGATCGGGGAGTTGTTTTTT,CASSLEEGIGELFF
.,TRBV30,.,TRBJ2-3,12,TGTGCCTGGAGTGTATCCACAGATACGCAGTATTTT,CAWSVSTDTQYF
.,TRBV15,.,TRBJ1-2,13,TGTGCCACCAGCAGCGGGACGGTATATGGCTACACCTTC,CATSSGTVYGYTF
.,TRBV11-2,.,TRBJ2-5,15,TGTGCCAGCAGCTCCAGGGGGGCGCTGGGGGAGACCCAGTACTTC,CASSSRGALGETQYF
.,TRBV19,.,TRBJ1-1,14,TGTGCCAGTAGTATCGGGGGGCTGGGGACTGAAGCTTTCTTT,CASSIGGLGTEAFF
.,TRBV10-1,.,TRBJ2-5,13,TGCGCCAGCAGTGGACAGGTCCAAGAGACCCAGTACTTC,CASSGQVQETQYF
.,TRBV7-2,.,TRBJ1-1,13,TGTGCCAGCAGCTTAGGATCGAACACTGAAGCTTTCTTT,CASSLGSNTEAFF
.,TRBV7-9,.,TRBJ2-5,14,TGTGCCAGCAGCTTCTTACCTCCTAGAGAGACCCAGTACTTC,CASSFLPPRETQYF
TRBD1,TRBV29-1,.,TRBJ2-1,14,TGCAGCGTTTCCGACAGGGGCACCTACAATGAGCAGTTCTTC,CSVSDRGTYNEQFF
TRBD2,TRBV11-2,once,TRBJ2-1,16,TGTGCCAGCAGCTTAGATCGAGGGACTAGCGGGGGGAACCAGTTCTTC,CASSLDRGTSGGNQFF
TRBD2,TRBV2,.,TRBJ2-7,14,TGTGCCAGCCGTACGACTAGCGGGGTGTACGAGCAGTACTTC,CASRTTSGVYEQYF
.,TRBV5-1,.,TRBJ2-7,14,TGCGCCAGCAGCTCACTGACTGCAAACCACGAGCAGTACTTC,CASSSLTANHEQYF
TRBD2,TRBV9,.,TRBJ2-7,16,TGTGCCAGCAGCGTAACAACTAGCGCCTACTCCTACGAGCAGTACTTC,CASSVTTSAYSYEQYF
TRBD1,TRBV9,.,TRBJ1-1,14,TGTGCCAGCAGCGCGGACAGGGGAATCGCTGAAGCTTTCTTT,CASSADRGIAEAFF
.,TRBV19,few,TRBJ2-7,13,TGTGCCAGTACACCGGGGCAGGGCTACGAGCAGTACTTC,CASTPGQGYEQYF
.,TRBV6-1,few,TRBJ1-2,11,TGTGCCAGCGGACAGCTCTATGGCTACACCTTC,CASGQLYGYTF
TRBD1,TRBV7-9,.,TRBJ2-7,13,TGTGCCAGCAGCCGGGACAGACTCTACGAGCAGTACTTC,CASSRDRLYEQYF
TRBD1,TRBV4-2,.,TRBJ2-5,15,TGTGCCAGCAGCCAGGGCGACAGGGGGCAAGAGACCCAGTACTTC,CASSQGDRGQETQYF
.,TRBV5-1,once,TRBJ2-6,14,TGCGCCAGCAACTACAGGGCCGGGGCCAACGTCCTGACTTTC,CASNYRAGANVLTF
TRBD1,TRBV7-2,.,TRBJ2-7,13,TGTGCCAGCAGCTTTGTCGGGACAGACGAGCAGTACTTC,CASSFVGTDEQYF
TRBD1,TRBV18,.,TRBJ1-2,13,TGTGCCAGCTCACCGGGACAGGGTGGTGGCTACACCTTC,CASSPGQGGGYTF
TRBD2,TRBV19,.,TRBJ2-1,15,TGTGCCAGTAGTATCCCTAGCGGGAGTGGTGATGAGCAGTTCTTC,CASSIPSGSGDEQFF
TRBD2,TRBV18,.,TRBJ2-3,16,TGTGCCAGCTCACCGAATAGCGGGGCTAGCACAGATACGCAGTATTTT,CASSPNSGASTDTQYF
TRBD1,TRBV10-3,.,TRBJ1-4,15,TGTGCCATCACCCCGGGACAGGCGCGTAATGAAAAACTGTTTTTT,CAITPGQARNEKLFF
.,TRBV2,.,TRBJ2-1,13,TGTGCCAGCAGACAGGGCTCCTACAATGAGCAGTTCTTC,CASRQGSYNEQFF